This TCR beta chain is from a study of blood T cell repertoires in COVID-19. Study information: T cells, B-cell-depleted T cells, or PBMCs provided the cDNA or gDNA that served as material.

Original processing methods: Estimation of nucleated cell counts was performed using reference gene primer amplification. Profiling relied on immunoSEQ multiplex PCR, and the TCRdb table lists in-frame clones only, not all of them. V and J calls and clone size are given by that table; D and trimming were obtained from the DNA. The sample has fewer than 250,000 clones; 87% are singletons. Across 24 US areas, participants ranged in age from about 18 to 90 years. Recovery among Cohort 3 donors was established by two negative PCRs, clearance, or symptom resolution. Germline CDR1 is MDHEN and CDR2 is SYDVKM. The CDR3 sequence is 12 residues long. V shed 2 bases and J shed 4 bases, with 5 bases lying between them.

The receptor comes from a man aged 25-45 years who had recovered from COVID-19. The sequenced sample consisted of PBMCs or T cells enriched from blood (not recorded which). This chain links TRBV28 with TRBJ1-2, with unresolved D. The DNA of the CDR3 is TGTGCCAGCAGTTTAGAGGCCTATGGCTACACCTTC. Its protein is CASSLEAYGYTF.